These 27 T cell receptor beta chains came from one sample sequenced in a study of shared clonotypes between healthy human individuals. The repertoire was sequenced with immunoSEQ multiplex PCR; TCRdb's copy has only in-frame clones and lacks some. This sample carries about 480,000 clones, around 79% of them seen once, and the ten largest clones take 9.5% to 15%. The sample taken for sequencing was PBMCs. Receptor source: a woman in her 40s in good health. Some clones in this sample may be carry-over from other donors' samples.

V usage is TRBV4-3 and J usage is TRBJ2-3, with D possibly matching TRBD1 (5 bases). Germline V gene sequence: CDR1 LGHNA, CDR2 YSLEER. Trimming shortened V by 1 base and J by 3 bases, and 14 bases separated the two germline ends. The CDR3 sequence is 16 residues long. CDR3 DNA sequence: TGCGCCAGCAGCCAAGGAAGCAGGGAATGGACAGATACGCAGTATTTT. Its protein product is CASSQGSREWTDTQYF.

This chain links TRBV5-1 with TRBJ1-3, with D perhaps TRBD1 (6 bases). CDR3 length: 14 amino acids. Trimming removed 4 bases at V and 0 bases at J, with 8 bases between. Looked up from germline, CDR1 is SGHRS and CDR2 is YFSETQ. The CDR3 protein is CASSPGDSGNTIYF. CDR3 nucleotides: TGCGCCAGCAGCCCAGGGGACTCTGGAAACACCATATATTTT.

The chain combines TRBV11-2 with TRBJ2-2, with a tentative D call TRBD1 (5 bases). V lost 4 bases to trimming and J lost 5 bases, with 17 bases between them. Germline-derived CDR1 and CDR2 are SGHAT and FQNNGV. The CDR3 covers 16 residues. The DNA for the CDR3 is TGTGCCAGCAGCTCTTTTAAACAGGCGGTTACCGGGGAGCTGTTTTTT. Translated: CASSSFKQAVTGELFF.

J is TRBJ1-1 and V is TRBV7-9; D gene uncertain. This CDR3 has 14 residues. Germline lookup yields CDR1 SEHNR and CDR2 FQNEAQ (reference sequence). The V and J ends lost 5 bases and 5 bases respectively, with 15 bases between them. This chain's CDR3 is CASSQGLGRTEAFF. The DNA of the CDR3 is TGTGCCAGCAGCCAAGGGTTAGGGAGGACTGAAGCTTTCTTT.

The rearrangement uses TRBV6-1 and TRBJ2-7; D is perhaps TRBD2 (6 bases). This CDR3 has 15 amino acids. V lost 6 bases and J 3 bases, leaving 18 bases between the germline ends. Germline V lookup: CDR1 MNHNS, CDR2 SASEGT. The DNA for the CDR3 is TGTGCCAGCAGACCCCCATTGCGGGAATACTACGAGCAGTACTTC. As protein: CASRPPLREYYEQYF.

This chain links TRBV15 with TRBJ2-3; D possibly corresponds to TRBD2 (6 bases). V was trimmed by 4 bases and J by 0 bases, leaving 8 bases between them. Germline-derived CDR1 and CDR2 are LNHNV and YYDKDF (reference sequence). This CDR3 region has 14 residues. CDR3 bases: TGTGCCACCAGCATGGGACTGAGCACAGATACGCAGTATTTT. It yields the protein CATSMGLSTDTQYF.

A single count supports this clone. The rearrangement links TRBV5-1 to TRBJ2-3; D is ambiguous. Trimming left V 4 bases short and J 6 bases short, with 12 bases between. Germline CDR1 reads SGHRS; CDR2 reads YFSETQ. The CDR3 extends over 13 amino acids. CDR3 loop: CASSTDPQDTQYF. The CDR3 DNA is TGCGCCAGCAGCACGGACCCTCAGGATACGCAGTATTTT.

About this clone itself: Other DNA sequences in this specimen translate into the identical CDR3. CDR3 in amino acids: CASSVASTNTGELFF. The DNA for the CDR3 is TGTGCCAGCAGCGTAGCGAGTACGAACACCGGGGAGCTGTTTTTT. The chain uses TRBV9 and TRBJ2-2; D is undetermined. This CDR3 comprises 15 residues. The V and J ends lost 0 bases and 0 bases respectively, with 6 bases between them. Germline V gene data show CDR1 as SGDLS and CDR2 as YYNGEE.

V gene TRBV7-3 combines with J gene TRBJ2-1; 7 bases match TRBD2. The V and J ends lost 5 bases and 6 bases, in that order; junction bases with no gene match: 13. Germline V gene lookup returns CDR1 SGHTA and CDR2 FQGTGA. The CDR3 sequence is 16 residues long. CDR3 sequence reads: CASSPWGGRTANEQFF. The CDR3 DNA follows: TGTGCCAGCAGCCCGTGGGGCGGGAGAACTGCCAATGAGCAGTTCTTC. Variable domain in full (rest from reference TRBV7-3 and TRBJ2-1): GAGVSQTPSNKVTEKGKYVELRCDPISGHTALYWYRQSLGQGPEFLIYFQGTGAADDSGLPNDRFFAVRPEGSVSTLKIQRTERGDSAVYLCASSPWGGRTANEQFFGPGTRLTVL.

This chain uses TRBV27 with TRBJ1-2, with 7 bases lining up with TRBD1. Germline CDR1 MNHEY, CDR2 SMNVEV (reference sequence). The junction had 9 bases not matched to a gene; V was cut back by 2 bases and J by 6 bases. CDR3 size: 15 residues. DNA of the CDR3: TGTGCCAGCAGTTTACGACGCGACAGGGCCGATGGCTACACCTTC. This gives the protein CASSLRRDRADGYTF.

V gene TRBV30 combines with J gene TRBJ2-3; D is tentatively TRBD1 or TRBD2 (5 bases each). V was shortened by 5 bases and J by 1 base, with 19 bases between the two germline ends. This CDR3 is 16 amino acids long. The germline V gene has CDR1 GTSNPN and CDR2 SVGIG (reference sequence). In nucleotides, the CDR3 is TGTGCCTGGGGCGCCGGGGCTACGAGGGGCACAGATACGCAGTATTTT. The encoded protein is CAWGAGATRGTDTQYF.

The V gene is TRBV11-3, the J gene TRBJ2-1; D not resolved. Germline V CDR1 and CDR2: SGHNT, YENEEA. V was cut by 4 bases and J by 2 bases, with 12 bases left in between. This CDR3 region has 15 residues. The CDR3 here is CASSSNGQAYNEQFF. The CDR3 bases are TGTGCCAGCAGCTCTAATGGGCAGGCCTACAATGAGCAGTTCTTC.

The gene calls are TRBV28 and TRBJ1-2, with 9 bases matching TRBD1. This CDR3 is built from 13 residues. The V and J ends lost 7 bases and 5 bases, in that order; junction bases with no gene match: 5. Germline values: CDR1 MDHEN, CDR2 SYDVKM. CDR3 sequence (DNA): TGTGCCAGCACGAGGGACAGGGATTATGGCTACACCTTC. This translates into CASTRDRDYGYTF.

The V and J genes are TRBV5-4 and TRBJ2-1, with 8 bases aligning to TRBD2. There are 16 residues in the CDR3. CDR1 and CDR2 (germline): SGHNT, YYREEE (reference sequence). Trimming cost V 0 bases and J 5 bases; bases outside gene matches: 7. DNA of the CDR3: TGTGCCAGCAGCTTGGCGGCGGGAGGTGGGGACAATGAGCAGTTCTTC. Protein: CASSLAAGGGDNEQFF.

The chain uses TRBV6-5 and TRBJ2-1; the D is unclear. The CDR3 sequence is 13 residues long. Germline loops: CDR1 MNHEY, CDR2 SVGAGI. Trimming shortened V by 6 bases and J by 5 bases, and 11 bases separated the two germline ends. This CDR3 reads CASSSEDHNEQFF. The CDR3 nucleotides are TGTGCCAGCAGCTCTGAGGACCACAATGAGCAGTTCTTC.

Here the CDR3 reads CASSLPGSDGELFF. CDR3 nucleotide sequence: TGTGCCAGCAGCTTACCCGGGTCAGACGGGGAGCTGTTTTTT. The chain employs TRBV7-6 and TRBJ2-2; D unresolved. This CDR3 region has 14 residues. Trimming removed 2 bases at V and 7 bases at J, with 11 bases between. Germline-derived CDR1 and CDR2 are SGHVS and FNYEAQ.

This CDR3 is CSVGAVNSNQPQHF. DNA for the CDR3: TGCAGCGTTGGGGCAGTCAATAGCAATCAGCCCCAGCATTTT. The chain recombines TRBV29-1 with TRBJ1-5, with D uncertain. The germline V gene encodes CDR1 SQVTM and CDR2 ANQGSEA. V lost 4 bases and J 0 bases, leaving 10 bases between the germline ends. The CDR3 totals 14 residues.

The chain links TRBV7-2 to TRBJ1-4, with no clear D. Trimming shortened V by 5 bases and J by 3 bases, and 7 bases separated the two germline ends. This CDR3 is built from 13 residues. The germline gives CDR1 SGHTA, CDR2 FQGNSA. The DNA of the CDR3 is TGTGCCAGCAGCCTCCCTCCTAATGAAAAACTGTTTTTT. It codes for CASSLPPNEKLFF.

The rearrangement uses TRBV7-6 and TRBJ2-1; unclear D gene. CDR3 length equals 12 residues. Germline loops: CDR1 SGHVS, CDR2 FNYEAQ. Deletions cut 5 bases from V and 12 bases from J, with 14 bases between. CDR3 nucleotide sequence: TGTGCCAGCAGCCAGAATAGGATTGTGCAGTTCTTC. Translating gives CASSQNRIVQFF.

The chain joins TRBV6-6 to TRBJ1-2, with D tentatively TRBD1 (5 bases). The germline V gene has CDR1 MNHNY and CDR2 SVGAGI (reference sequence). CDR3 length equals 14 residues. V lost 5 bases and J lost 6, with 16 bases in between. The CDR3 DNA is TGTGCCAGCAGTCCGCCTGGGGCAGGGCATGGCTACACCTTC. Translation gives CASSPPGAGHGYTF.

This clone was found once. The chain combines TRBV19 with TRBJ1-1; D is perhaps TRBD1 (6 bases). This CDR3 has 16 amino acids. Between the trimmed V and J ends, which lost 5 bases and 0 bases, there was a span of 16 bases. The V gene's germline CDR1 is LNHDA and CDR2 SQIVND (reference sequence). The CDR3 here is CASSAQSPGVNTEAFF. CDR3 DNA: TGTGCCAGTAGTGCCCAATCCCCAGGGGTGAACACTGAAGCTTTCTTT.

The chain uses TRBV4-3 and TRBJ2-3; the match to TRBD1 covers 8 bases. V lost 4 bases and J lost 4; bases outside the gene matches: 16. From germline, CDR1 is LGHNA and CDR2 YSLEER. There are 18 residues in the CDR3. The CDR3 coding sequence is TGCGCCAGCAGCCGACAGAGGTCGGACAGGGTAATGGCAGATACGCAGTATTTT. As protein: CASSRQRSDRVMADTQYF.

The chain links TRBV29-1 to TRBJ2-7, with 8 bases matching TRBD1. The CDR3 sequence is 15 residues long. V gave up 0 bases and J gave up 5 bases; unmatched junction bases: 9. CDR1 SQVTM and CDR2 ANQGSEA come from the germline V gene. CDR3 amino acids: CSVEDPGGKYDEQYF. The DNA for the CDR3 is TGCAGCGTTGAAGACCCAGGGGGCAAGTACGACGAGCAGTACTTC.

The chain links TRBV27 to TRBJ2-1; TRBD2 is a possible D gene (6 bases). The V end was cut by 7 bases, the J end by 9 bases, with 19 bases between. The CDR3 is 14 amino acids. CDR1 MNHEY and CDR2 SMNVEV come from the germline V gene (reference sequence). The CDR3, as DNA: TGTGCCAGCACCTTGAGTGGCCTAGCGAGTGAGCAGTTCTTC. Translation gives CASTLSGLASEQFF.

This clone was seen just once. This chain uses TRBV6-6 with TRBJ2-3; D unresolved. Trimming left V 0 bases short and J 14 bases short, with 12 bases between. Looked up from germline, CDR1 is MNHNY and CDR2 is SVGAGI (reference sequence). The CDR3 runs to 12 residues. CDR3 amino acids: CASSYSRGVGYF. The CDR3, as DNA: TGTGCCAGCAGTTACTCGAGAGGCGTCGGGTATTTT.

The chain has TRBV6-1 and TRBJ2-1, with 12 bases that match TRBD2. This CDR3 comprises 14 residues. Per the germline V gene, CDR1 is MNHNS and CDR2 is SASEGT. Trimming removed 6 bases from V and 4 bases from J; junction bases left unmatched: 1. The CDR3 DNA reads TGTGCCAGCAGACTAGCGGGAGGATACAATGAGCAGTTCTTC. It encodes CASRLAGGYNEQFF.

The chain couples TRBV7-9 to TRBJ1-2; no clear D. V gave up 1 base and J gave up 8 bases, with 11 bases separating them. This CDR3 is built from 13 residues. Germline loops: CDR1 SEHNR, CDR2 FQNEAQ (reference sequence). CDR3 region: CASSLDGREGYTF. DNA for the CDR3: TGTGCCAGCAGCTTAGACGGGCGTGAGGGCTACACCTTC.